The T cell receptor beta chain described here comes from a study of cytomegalovirus exposure and HLA in healthy donors. Trimming cost V 0 bases and J 5 bases; bases outside gene matches: 9. The length of the CDR3 is 17 residues. Looked up from germline, CDR1 is LGHNA and CDR2 is YNFKEQ. 60 Vbeta and 13 Jbeta primers were used in PCR. Generated by immunoSEQ multiplex PCR, the TCRdb table keeps only in-frame clones and is missing some. The sample holds approximately 52,000 clones, 77% seen once. This clone was counted only a few times. This clonotype originated in a female donor in good health and CMV-seronegative. The gene calls are TRBV4-2 and TRBJ2-5; 10 bases map to TRBD2. The sequencing sample was made of PBMCs. CDR3 DNA sequence: TGTGCCAGCAGCCAAGAGGTCAGCGGGGGGGCCGGGGAGACCCAGTACTTC. The encoded protein is CASSQEVSGGAGETQYF.